The table lists the clone carrying this TCR beta chain with a count of one. The assay was immunoSEQ multiplex PCR, and TCRdb's table has in-frame clones only and misses some. The sample has about 98,000 clones, 85% to 95% seen once. The record originates from a study of OX40 agonist ivuxolimab in advanced cancers. About the research overall: Every 2 weeks, patients got intravenous ivuxolimab at one of six dose levels (0.01-10 mg/kg). Aged roughly 20 to 79 with a mean of about 60 years, they were 75% to 85% male. Eligibility admitted prior anti-PD-1, anti-PD-L1 or anti-CTLA-4 therapy; 35% to 40% had some.

If patients had autoimmune disease history or systemic immunosuppression, they were excluded. This CDR3 contains 14 residues. V was clipped by 4 bases and J by 4 bases, with 8 bases between them. Looked up from germline, CDR1 is LGHNA and CDR2 is YSLEER. The input for sequencing was CD4+ or CD8+ T cells sorted from blood, taken in a trial of the OX40 agonist ivuxolimab. The chain has TRBV4-3 and TRBJ1-6; D might be TRBD1 (6 bases). This receptor was taken from an adult with an advanced solid tumor such as melanoma, head and neck, liver or kidney cancer. The CDR3 sequence is CASSPGQYNSPLHF. The DNA for the CDR3 is TGCGCCAGCAGCCCGGGACAATATAATTCACCCCTCCACTTT.